The rows below give T cell receptor beta chains drawn from one sample of a study of blood T cells in healthy people across ages. TCRdb ran MiXCR on the 5' RACE reads and lists one entry per CDR3 protein. The top ten clones hold approximately 15% of a sample with about 650,000 distinct CDR3 sequences, roughly 30% of them seen once. Sequencing used blood. The source of these receptors is a woman of 80 years or more in good health. The CDR3 runs from the conserved cysteine through the conserved F or W. The order of the fields is CDR3 protein, CDR3 DNA, D gene, clone size, V gene, J gene. A D gene is named only where the DNA matches it firmly. The size field is filled for only some rows; it gives once, few, many or a size class.

CASSQVAGGIGTDTQYF,TGTGCCAGCAGCCAGGTAGCAGGGGGCATCGGCACAGATACGCAGTATTTT,TRBD1,many,TRBV4-2,TRBJ2-3
CSASGPGQSGRGNEQFF,TGCAGTGCTAGTGGCCCGGGACAGTCTGGACGGGGCAATGAGCAGTTCTTC,TRBD1,NA,TRBV20-1,TRBJ2-1
CARGGTGEPYEQYF,TGTGCCAGAGGTGGGACGGGAGAACCCTACGAGCAGTACTTC,NA,NA,TRBV2,TRBJ2-7
CSARVAGGPREQFF,TGCAGTGCTAGAGTAGCGGGAGGGCCGCGGGAGCAGTTCTTC,TRBD2,NA,TRBV20-1,TRBJ2-1
CASSLGRGLYF,TGTGCCAGCAGTTTAGGGCGGGGGCTGTATTTT,NA,many,TRBV12-3/TRBV12-4,TRBJ2-3
CASSSYRGRGNQPQHF,TGTGCCAGCAGTTCCTACAGGGGGCGCGGCAATCAGCCCCAGCATTTT,TRBD1,NA,TRBV27,TRBJ1-5
CASSLGQNRGTEQFF,TGCGCCAGCAGCTTGGGACAAAACAGGGGTACTGAGCAGTTCTTC,TRBD1,many,TRBV5-1,TRBJ2-1
CASRKATGSLPRDEQYF,TGCGCCAGCAGAAAGGCGACAGGGAGCCTCCCCCGCGACGAGCAGTACTTC,TRBD1,NA,TRBV10-1,TRBJ2-7
CASIAQTHRGDTQYF,TGTGCCAGCATCGCCCAGACCCATAGGGGAGATACGCAGTATTTT,NA,many,TRBV12-3/TRBV12-4,TRBJ2-3
CASSSRETQYF,TGTGCCAGCAGTTCAAGGGAGACCCAGTACTTC,NA,many,TRBV6-2/TRBV6-3,TRBJ2-5
CASSLASGVRANEKLFF,TGTGCCAGCAGCTTGGCCTCGGGGGTTAGGGCTAATGAAAAACTGTTTTTT,NA,few,TRBV5-5,TRBJ1-4
CASSLIPTSGGTQETQYF,TGTGCCAGCAGCTTAATTCCGACTAGCGGGGGGACCCAAGAAACCCAGTACTTC,TRBD2,many,TRBV7-8,TRBJ2-5
CASSFFGSGGNSYNEQFF,TGCGCCAGCAGCTTTTTCGGTAGCGGGGGAAACTCCTACAATGAGCAGTTCTTC,TRBD2,NA,TRBV5-1,TRBJ2-1
CASSYGDAAYSPLHF,TGTGCCAGCAGTTACGGGGACGCAGCTTACTCACCCCTCCACTTT,NA,NA,TRBV6-2/TRBV6-3,TRBJ1-6
CASSYSGTGGKGEAFF,TGTGCCAGCAGTTACAGTGGGACAGGGGGCAAGGGTGAAGCTTTCTTT,TRBD1,many,TRBV6-5,TRBJ1-1
CASSFRTSGREADAQYF,TGTGCCAGCAGTTTCCGGACTAGCGGGAGGGAGGCAGATGCGCAGTATTTT,TRBD2,NA,TRBV12-3/TRBV12-4,TRBJ2-3
CASRFGRGQGNQPQHF,TGTGCCAGCAGATTCGGCAGGGGGCAGGGCAATCAGCCCCAGCATTTT,TRBD1,NA,TRBV6-6,TRBJ1-5
CSASSLSGELFF,TGCAGTGCTAGTTCGCTCTCCGGGGAGCTGTTTTTT,NA,many,TRBV20-1,TRBJ2-2
CASSPGRELFF,TGTGCCAGCTCACCCGGAAGGGAACTGTTTTTT,NA,NA,TRBV18,TRBJ1-4
CSVSNYNEQFF,TGCAGCGTGAGTAACTACAATGAGCAGTTCTTC,NA,NA,TRBV29-1,TRBJ2-1
CSARAGGPQHF,TGCAGTGCTAGAGCGGGTGGACCCCAGCATTTT,NA,few,TRBV20-1,TRBJ1-5
CASSPEGGLPNQPQHF,TGTGCCAGCAGCCCCGAGGGGGGGCTCCCCAATCAGCCCCAGCATTTT,NA,many,TRBV7-2,TRBJ1-5
CASSLGTSDEQFF,TGCGCCAGCAGCTTGGGGACTAGCGATGAGCAGTTCTTC,TRBD2,NA,TRBV5-1,TRBJ2-1
CASSLSEGRSYGYTF,TGTGCCAGCAGTTTATCGGAGGGGAGAAGCTATGGCTACACCTTC,NA,many,TRBV27,TRBJ1-2
CASSQALAGRGGELFF,TGCGCCAGCAGCCAAGCTCTAGCGGGCCGAGGCGGGGAGCTGTTTTTT,TRBD2,NA,TRBV4-3,TRBJ2-2
CASTPSGGGQETQYF,TGTGCAAGCACCCCCAGCGGGGGCGGCCAAGAGACCCAGTACTTC,TRBD2,many,TRBV28,TRBJ2-5
CASSGQSYGYTF,TGTGCCAGCAGCGGACAGTCTTATGGCTACACCTTC,NA,many,TRBV6-1,TRBJ1-2
CASSRGTSGGASNEQFF,TGTGCCAGCAGTCGCGGGACTAGCGGGGGGGCCTCCAATGAGCAGTTCTTC,TRBD2,many,TRBV13,TRBJ2-1
CSAQGGEYNEQDF,TGCAGTGCCCAGGGGGGCGAATACAATGAGCAGGACTTC,NA,NA,TRBV20-1,TRBJ2-1
CASSSGTSGGPAGELFF,TGTGCCAGCAGCTCAGGGACTAGCGGGGGCCCCGCCGGGGAGCTGTTTTTT,TRBD2,NA,TRBV6-5,TRBJ2-2
CASSVGGWGTGGVADTQYF,TGTGCCAGCAGCGTAGGGGGTTGGGGGACAGGGGGGGTTGCAGATACGCAGTATTTT,TRBD1,few,TRBV9,TRBJ2-3
CASSRRDRSYTF,TGTGCCAGCAGTCGACGAGACAGGAGCTACACCTTC,NA,many,TRBV6-1,TRBJ1-2
CASSLRTGTSNIQYF,TGTGCCAGCAGTTTACGAACAGGGACATCGAACATTCAGTACTTC,NA,many,TRBV27,TRBJ2-4
CSARDDGTGKNEQYF,TGCAGTGCTAGAGATGATGGGACAGGGAAAAACGAGCAGTACTTC,TRBD1,many,TRBV20-1,TRBJ2-7
CASSLAIRDTEAFF,TGTGCCAGCAGTTTGGCAATCCGGGACACTGAAGCTTTCTTT,NA,many,TRBV12-3/TRBV12-4,TRBJ1-1
CASSYYSRQGSSYEQYF,TGTGCCAGCAGTTACTACTCCCGACAGGGGAGCTCCTACGAGCAGTACTTC,TRBD1,NA,TRBV6-5,TRBJ2-7
CASMGTANTGELFF,TGTGCCAGCATGGGTACAGCAAACACCGGGGAGCTGTTTTTT,NA,few,TRBV25-1,TRBJ2-2
CASSFSGNSPLHF,TGTGCCAGCAGCTTTTCAGGGAATTCACCCCTCCACTTT,NA,many,TRBV14,TRBJ1-6
CASSSTGTGWVYNEQFF,TGTGCCAGCAGCTCGACCGGGACAGGGTGGGTCTACAATGAGCAGTTCTTC,TRBD1,NA,TRBV7-3,TRBJ2-1
CSARGDRGREQYF,TGCAGTGCTAGGGGGGACCGGGGGCGCGAGCAGTACTTC,NA,many,TRBV20-1,TRBJ2-7
CASSPRLEPSKETQYF,TGTGCCAGCAGCCCTAGACTAGAGCCTAGTAAAGAGACCCAGTACTTC,NA,NA,TRBV7-2,TRBJ2-5
CATSRRGSDQPQHF,TGTGCCACCAGCCGCCGGGGGTCGGATCAGCCCCAGCATTTT,NA,NA,TRBV24-1,TRBJ1-5
CAISEASGGTTSYNEQYF,TGTGCCATCAGTGAGGCTAGCGGGGGAACTACCTCCTACAATGAGCAGTACTTC,TRBD2,few,TRBV10-3,TRBJ2-7
CASSRVPETQYF,TGTGCCAGCAGCCGCGTTCCCGAGACCCAGTACTTC,NA,many,TRBV11-2,TRBJ2-5
CASSPSEVSGPTPVTEAFF,TGTGCCAGCAGCCCATCCGAAGTCTCGGGACCCACGCCGGTCACTGAAGCTTTCTTT,NA,NA,TRBV7-9,TRBJ1-1
CSVGTGRYGYTF,TGCAGCGTTGGGACAGGCCGCTATGGCTACACCTTC,TRBD1,many,TRBV29-1,TRBJ1-2
CAISDESEGTQYF,TGTGCCATCAGTGATGAGTCGGAGGGGACCCAGTACTTC,NA,NA,TRBV10-3,TRBJ2-5
CASKPFVGPREQYF,TGTGCCAGCAAGCCCTTTGTGGGGCCGCGCGAGCAGTACTTC,NA,NA,TRBV7-9,TRBJ2-7
CSAREAGQGVSPLHF,TGCAGTGCTAGAGAAGCAGGACAGGGAGTTTCACCCCTCCACTTT,TRBD1,many,TRBV20-1,TRBJ1-6
CSATVGQGREAFF,TGCAGTGCTACCGTAGGACAGGGGAGAGAAGCTTTCTTT,TRBD1,many,TRBV20-1,TRBJ1-1
CASSRVKGSSYEQYF,TGTGCCAGCAGTCGAGTAAAGGGTTCTTCCTACGAGCAGTACTTC,NA,NA,TRBV7-2,TRBJ2-7
CASSQGGASADTQYF,TGTGCCAGCAGCCAAGGGGGGGCTAGCGCAGATACGCAGTATTTT,NA,few,TRBV4-2,TRBJ2-3
CASSFGTGGHEQYF,TGCGCCAGCAGCTTCGGGACAGGGGGACACGAGCAGTACTTC,TRBD1,many,TRBV5-1,TRBJ2-7
CASSRGQSYQPQHF,TGTGCCAGCAGTCGCGGACAGTCCTATCAGCCCCAGCATTTT,NA,NA,TRBV12-3/TRBV12-4,TRBJ1-5
CASRPPGDTEAFF,TGTGCCAGCAGACCGCCGGGGGACACTGAAGCTTTCTTT,NA,many,TRBV7-9,TRBJ1-1
CARKNWSYEQYF,TGCGCCAGGAAGAATTGGTCCTACGAGCAGTACTTC,NA,NA,TRBV5-1,TRBJ2-7
CSARPHSRSAYEQYF,TGCAGTGCTAGACCGCATTCACGATCTGCCTACGAGCAGTACTTC,NA,NA,TRBV20-1,TRBJ2-7